This is a list of T cell receptor beta chains from one sample in a study of radiation and T cells in renal cell carcinoma. Method: immunoSEQ multiplex PCR; TCRdb's copy keeps in-frame clones and lacks some. Of over 55,000 clones in the sample, around 78% were seen once. The input for sequencing was blood, taken from a patient whose treatment included radiotherapy and nephrectomy. These receptors were obtained from a man between 60 and 75 years old with renal cell carcinoma. CDR3s include the opening cysteine and the closing phenylalanine or tryptophan. Fields, in order: clone size, CDR3 length, J gene, D gene, V gene, CDR3 DNA, CDR3 protein. D genes are given only for firm matches. A clone size is listed for some rows: how often the clone was seen (once, few, many), or a class if it is expanded.

clone_size: .; cdr3_length: 13; j_call: TRBJ2-1; d_call: .; v_call: TRBV11-3; cdr3_nt: TGTGCCAGCAGCTTAGGACCCCGGGAAGAGCAGTTCTTC; cdr3_aa: CASSLGPREEQFF
clone_size: once; cdr3_length: 16; j_call: TRBJ2-1; d_call: .; v_call: TRBV14; cdr3_nt: TGTGCCAGCAGCCAAACCGGGGGTCTCTCCTACAATGAGCAGTTCTTC; cdr3_aa: CASSQTGGLSYNEQFF
clone_size: once; cdr3_length: 16; j_call: TRBJ2-1; d_call: TRBD2; v_call: TRBV7-3; cdr3_nt: TGTGCCAGCAGCCAAGGTGTGGCGGGAGGTTTGGATGAGCAGTTCTTC; cdr3_aa: CASSQGVAGGLDEQFF
clone_size: .; cdr3_length: 15; j_call: TRBJ2-3; d_call: .; v_call: TRBV4-1; cdr3_nt: TGCGCCAGCAGCCAAGACTCGAGCGGAATAGATACGCAGTATTTT; cdr3_aa: CASSQDSSGIDTQYF
clone_size: .; cdr3_length: 14; j_call: TRBJ1-1; d_call: .; v_call: TRBV19; cdr3_nt: TGTGCCAGTAGCCCCCAGGGAGGGAGCACTGAAGCTTTCTTT; cdr3_aa: CASSPQGGSTEAFF
clone_size: .; cdr3_length: 20; j_call: TRBJ2-1; d_call: .; v_call: TRBV7-3; cdr3_nt: TGTGCCAGCAGCTTTAAATTGTCGACTCCAGACTTTAGCTCCTACAATGAGCAGTTCTTC; cdr3_aa: CASSFKLSTPDFSSYNEQFF
clone_size: .; cdr3_length: 16; j_call: TRBJ1-2; d_call: TRBD1; v_call: TRBV7-8; cdr3_nt: TGTGCCAGCAGCTTCCGGACAGGACGGGGGGACTATGGCTACACCTTC; cdr3_aa: CASSFRTGRGDYGYTF
clone_size: once; cdr3_length: 14; j_call: TRBJ1-2; d_call: TRBD1; v_call: TRBV5-8; cdr3_nt: TGTGCCAGCAGACCCCTCAGACAGGGCGTGGGCTACACCTTC; cdr3_aa: CASRPLRQGVGYTF
clone_size: .; cdr3_length: 14; j_call: TRBJ1-1; d_call: TRBD1; v_call: TRBV7-9; cdr3_nt: TGTGCCAGCAGCCCGTCGGACAGGGACACTGAAGCTTTCTTT; cdr3_aa: CASSPSDRDTEAFF
clone_size: .; cdr3_length: 11; j_call: TRBJ1-1; d_call: .; v_call: TRBV5-6; cdr3_nt: TGTGCCAGCAGCCACAGGGAGGACGCTTTCTTT; cdr3_aa: CASSHREDAFF
clone_size: few; cdr3_length: 13; j_call: TRBJ1-5; d_call: .; v_call: TRBV7-2; cdr3_nt: TGTGCCAGCAGCTTCGAACAAGATCAGCCCCAGCATTTT; cdr3_aa: CASSFEQDQPQHF
clone_size: .; cdr3_length: 12; j_call: TRBJ1-5; d_call: .; v_call: TRBV6-5; cdr3_nt: TGTGCGGCGAGCAGTGGCCATCAGCCCCAGCATTTT; cdr3_aa: CAASSGHQPQHF
clone_size: few; cdr3_length: 14; j_call: TRBJ2-7; d_call: .; v_call: TRBV28; cdr3_nt: TGTGCCAGCACAACGGACCTGCCCGCCTACGAGCAGTACTTC; cdr3_aa: CASTTDLPAYEQYF
clone_size: .; cdr3_length: 15; j_call: TRBJ2-1; d_call: TRBD2; v_call: TRBV4-2; cdr3_nt: TGTGCCAGCAGCCAAGTCACTAGCGGGGCCGATGAGCAGTTCTTC; cdr3_aa: CASSQVTSGADEQFF
clone_size: once; cdr3_length: 11; j_call: TRBJ2-1; d_call: .; v_call: TRBV20-1; cdr3_nt: TGCAGTGCTAGACCAGACTATGAGCAGTTCTTC; cdr3_aa: CSARPDYEQFF
clone_size: few; cdr3_length: 17; j_call: TRBJ2-1; d_call: .; v_call: TRBV29-1; cdr3_nt: TGCAGCGTTGAAGATCAACTGGCTACATCCTCCTACAATGAGCAGTTCTTC; cdr3_aa: CSVEDQLATSSYNEQFF
clone_size: .; cdr3_length: 22; j_call: TRBJ2-3; d_call: TRBD2; v_call: TRBV4-2; cdr3_nt: TGTGCCAGCAGCCCGCTACCCAAAACCGGGACTAGCGGGAGGCCGATCACAGATACGCAGTATTTT; cdr3_aa: CASSPLPKTGTSGRPITDTQYF
clone_size: .; cdr3_length: 15; j_call: TRBJ1-6; d_call: .; v_call: TRBV7-6; cdr3_nt: TGTGCCAGCAGCTTAACGCAGGGTGGTAATTCACCCCTCCACTTT; cdr3_aa: CASSLTQGGNSPLHF
clone_size: .; cdr3_length: 15; j_call: TRBJ1-4; d_call: .; v_call: TRBV7-9; cdr3_nt: TGTGCCAGCAGCTTAAGGGGCGAGGCTAATGAAAAACTGTTTTTT; cdr3_aa: CASSLRGEANEKLFF
clone_size: .; cdr3_length: 16; j_call: TRBJ1-3; d_call: .; v_call: TRBV4-3; cdr3_nt: TGCGCCAGCAGCCAAGATTGGGGGGGCGCTGGAAACACCATATATTTT; cdr3_aa: CASSQDWGGAGNTIYF
clone_size: .; cdr3_length: 15; j_call: TRBJ1-4; d_call: .; v_call: TRBV23-1; cdr3_nt: TGCGCCAGCAGCCGTATTCGACGGAAGAATGAAAAACTGTTTTTT; cdr3_aa: CASSRIRRKNEKLFF
clone_size: .; cdr3_length: 17; j_call: TRBJ1-1; d_call: .; v_call: TRBV6-1; cdr3_nt: TGTGCCAGCAGTGAAAGAACCTCGGGGGGTGTATACACTGAAGCTTTCTTT; cdr3_aa: CASSERTSGGVYTEAFF
clone_size: .; cdr3_length: 15; j_call: TRBJ1-2; d_call: .; v_call: TRBV6-1; cdr3_nt: TGTGCCAGCAGTGAAGCAGGGGGTCTTGGTTATGGCTACACCTTC; cdr3_aa: CASSEAGGLGYGYTF
clone_size: .; cdr3_length: 15; j_call: TRBJ2-5; d_call: .; v_call: TRBV5-1; cdr3_nt: TGCGCCAGCAGCTTGGGAGTGGCGCCACGGGAGACCCAGTACTTC; cdr3_aa: CASSLGVAPRETQYF
clone_size: few; cdr3_length: 14; j_call: TRBJ2-3; d_call: TRBD1; v_call: TRBV10-1; cdr3_nt: TGCGCCAGCAGTGTGGACAGGGGAACAGATACGCAGTATTTT; cdr3_aa: CASSVDRGTDTQYF
clone_size: .; cdr3_length: 15; j_call: TRBJ2-3; d_call: TRBD1; v_call: TRBV30; cdr3_nt: TGTGCCTGGAGTGCAGGACAGGGGCCCACAGATACGCAGTATTTT; cdr3_aa: CAWSAGQGPTDTQYF
clone_size: .; cdr3_length: 12; j_call: TRBJ1-1; d_call: .; v_call: TRBV6-6; cdr3_nt: TGTGCCAGCACCCGGGAGGGGTCGGAAGCTTTCTTT; cdr3_aa: CASTREGSEAFF
clone_size: .; cdr3_length: 13; j_call: TRBJ2-7; d_call: .; v_call: TRBV6-5; cdr3_nt: TGTGCCAGCAGTTCGGACCTAGCTAGCGAGCAGTACTTC; cdr3_aa: CASSSDLASEQYF
clone_size: .; cdr3_length: 19; j_call: TRBJ2-1; d_call: TRBD2; v_call: TRBV30; cdr3_nt: TGTGCCTGGACCCGAAGGTGGGGCCGGACTAGCGGGAGATTTCATGAGCAGTTCTTC; cdr3_aa: CAWTRRWGRTSGRFHEQFF
clone_size: .; cdr3_length: 12; j_call: TRBJ2-2; d_call: TRBD1; v_call: TRBV19; cdr3_nt: TGTGCCAGTAGCGCACAGGGGAGAGAGCTGTTTTTT; cdr3_aa: CASSAQGRELFF
clone_size: .; cdr3_length: 16; j_call: TRBJ2-1; d_call: TRBD2; v_call: TRBV4-2; cdr3_nt: TGTGCCAGCAGCCAAGAGACTAGCGGGCTCTACAATGAGCAGTTCTTC; cdr3_aa: CASSQETSGLYNEQFF
clone_size: .; cdr3_length: 15; j_call: TRBJ1-3; d_call: TRBD1; v_call: TRBV7-6; cdr3_nt: TGTGCCAGCAGCGCCGGGACAGTCTCTGGAAACACCATATATTTT; cdr3_aa: CASSAGTVSGNTIYF
clone_size: few; cdr3_length: 11; j_call: TRBJ2-5; d_call: TRBD1; v_call: TRBV7-9; cdr3_nt: TGTGCCACCGGACAGGGAGAGACCCAGTACTTC; cdr3_aa: CATGQGETQYF
clone_size: .; cdr3_length: 13; j_call: TRBJ2-2; d_call: TRBD1; v_call: TRBV7-9; cdr3_nt: TGTGCCAGCGGCGACAGGGGTGGCGGGGAGCTGTTTTTT; cdr3_aa: CASGDRGGGELFF
clone_size: .; cdr3_length: 15; j_call: TRBJ1-4; d_call: TRBD1; v_call: TRBV15; cdr3_nt: TGTGCCACCAGCAGAGTAGGGACAGGGGATGAAAAACTGTTTTTT; cdr3_aa: CATSRVGTGDEKLFF
clone_size: .; cdr3_length: 15; j_call: TRBJ1-6; d_call: .; v_call: TRBV12-2; cdr3_nt: TGTGCAAGTCGCTCAGCAAACAGGGAACTTTCACCCCTCCACTTT; cdr3_aa: CASRSANRELSPLHF
clone_size: .; cdr3_length: 14; j_call: TRBJ1-1; d_call: .; v_call: TRBV6-6; cdr3_nt: TGTGCCAGCAGTTACTATGGGGAAAACACTGAAGCTTTCTTT; cdr3_aa: CASSYYGENTEAFF
clone_size: .; cdr3_length: 16; j_call: TRBJ2-4; d_call: .; v_call: TRBV5-1; cdr3_nt: TGCGCCAGCAGCTTGGCCGAGGGGCAGGCCAAAAACATTCAGTACTTC; cdr3_aa: CASSLAEGQAKNIQYF
clone_size: .; cdr3_length: 16; j_call: TRBJ1-6; d_call: TRBD1; v_call: TRBV27; cdr3_nt: TGTGCCAGCACCATGCTCGGGGACAGGGTAGATTCACCCCTCCACTTT; cdr3_aa: CASTMLGDRVDSPLHF
clone_size: .; cdr3_length: 15; j_call: TRBJ1-1; d_call: .; v_call: TRBV11-3; cdr3_nt: TGTGCCAGCAGCGATAGGTCCAGGGGAGAAGGCGAAGCTTTCTTT; cdr3_aa: CASSDRSRGEGEAFF
clone_size: .; cdr3_length: 13; j_call: TRBJ1-1; d_call: .; v_call: TRBV7-9; cdr3_nt: TGTGCCAGCAGCTTAGTTGCCCCGAATGAAGCTTTCTTT; cdr3_aa: CASSLVAPNEAFF
clone_size: .; cdr3_length: 15; j_call: TRBJ2-3; d_call: .; v_call: TRBV10-3; cdr3_nt: TGTGCCATCAAACCCATGGCGAGCGGCACAGATACGCAGTATTTT; cdr3_aa: CAIKPMASGTDTQYF
clone_size: .; cdr3_length: 16; j_call: TRBJ1-4; d_call: TRBD1; v_call: TRBV4-1; cdr3_nt: TGCGCCAGCAGCCAAGATGCGGACAGGGGGACAGAAAAACTGTTTTTT; cdr3_aa: CASSQDADRGTEKLFF
clone_size: .; cdr3_length: 15; j_call: TRBJ1-5; d_call: .; v_call: TRBV6-1; cdr3_nt: TGTGCCAGCAGTGAAATGAGGGGGGCGGAACAGCCCCAGCATTTT; cdr3_aa: CASSEMRGAEQPQHF
clone_size: .; cdr3_length: 11; j_call: TRBJ2-2; d_call: .; v_call: TRBV7-9; cdr3_nt: TGTGCCACCACCTTCACCGGGGAGCTGTTTTTT; cdr3_aa: CATTFTGELFF
clone_size: .; cdr3_length: 15; j_call: TRBJ2-3; d_call: .; v_call: TRBV6-5; cdr3_nt: TGTGCCAGCAGTTACTCGTCCGGGTCCACAGATACGCAGTATTTT; cdr3_aa: CASSYSSGSTDTQYF
clone_size: .; cdr3_length: 12; j_call: TRBJ1-2; d_call: .; v_call: TRBV19; cdr3_nt: TGTGCCAGTAGTATAAGGGACGCTGGCTACACCTTC; cdr3_aa: CASSIRDAGYTF
clone_size: .; cdr3_length: 13; j_call: TRBJ2-5; d_call: .; v_call: TRBV7-7; cdr3_nt: TGTGCCAGCAGCTCAGGACAGCAAGAGACCCAGTACTTC; cdr3_aa: CASSSGQQETQYF
clone_size: .; cdr3_length: 14; j_call: TRBJ2-3; d_call: .; v_call: TRBV5-1; cdr3_nt: TGCGCCAGCAGCTTGTACTCCTTCGCAGATACGCAGTATTTT; cdr3_aa: CASSLYSFADTQYF
clone_size: .; cdr3_length: 11; j_call: TRBJ2-7; d_call: .; v_call: TRBV29-1; cdr3_nt: TGCAGCGCCCAGGGGTTCGACGAGCAGTACTTC; cdr3_aa: CSAQGFDEQYF
clone_size: .; cdr3_length: 14; j_call: TRBJ1-2; d_call: .; v_call: TRBV27; cdr3_nt: TGTGCCAGCAGTCGAGGGGGTTTCGGCTATGGCTACACCTTC; cdr3_aa: CASSRGGFGYGYTF
clone_size: .; cdr3_length: 15; j_call: TRBJ1-1; d_call: .; v_call: TRBV5-1; cdr3_nt: TGCGCCAGCAGTGCACTGGGCGCCCCAAGCACTGAAGCTTTCTTT; cdr3_aa: CASSALGAPSTEAFF
clone_size: few; cdr3_length: 20; j_call: TRBJ1-5; d_call: TRBD1; v_call: TRBV7-8; cdr3_nt: TGTGCCAGCAGCTTAGTTCCGGGACAGAGGGGGGGGTATAGCAATCAGCCCCAGCATTTT; cdr3_aa: CASSLVPGQRGGYSNQPQHF
clone_size: .; cdr3_length: 14; j_call: TRBJ2-1; d_call: .; v_call: TRBV5-4; cdr3_nt: TGTGCCAGCAGCTTGGGGGCCACCCAGGATGAGCAGTTCTTC; cdr3_aa: CASSLGATQDEQFF
clone_size: .; cdr3_length: 14; j_call: TRBJ2-1; d_call: TRBD2; v_call: TRBV25-1; cdr3_nt: TGTGCCAGCAGGGGACTAGCGGGAGGGGGTGAGCAGTTCTTC; cdr3_aa: CASRGLAGGGEQFF